The rows below give T cell receptor beta chains drawn from one sample of a study of cytomegalovirus exposure and HLA in healthy donors. Sequenced by immunoSEQ multiplex PCR; TCRdb stores in-frame clones only, minus some. The table lists some 140,000 clones, more than 70% of them singletons, with approximately 1% in the top ten. The material sequenced was PBMCs. The receptors were gathered from a male donor in good health and CMV-seronegative. CDR3s include the opening cysteine and the closing phenylalanine or tryptophan. D genes are given only for firm matches. Not every row has a clone size; where given, it reads once, few, many or a size class.

D: TRBD2; size: NA; length: 15; J: TRBJ2-3; V: TRBV9; DNA: TGTGCCAGCAGCGTAGCGGGGGGGCTGTCAGATACGCAGTATTTT; CDR3: CASSVAGGLSDTQYF
D: NA; size: once; length: 15; J: TRBJ1-1; V: TRBV7-8; DNA: TGTGCCAGCAGCTTTCTCTCTCAAGGGGGTAGTGAAACTTTCTTT; CDR3: CASSFLSQGGSETFF
D: TRBD2; size: few; length: 15; J: TRBJ2-7; V: TRBV4-1; DNA: TGCGCCAGCAGCCGGGGGAGGGAGAGCTCCTACGAGCAGTACTTC; CDR3: CASSRGRESSYEQYF
D: TRBD1; size: NA; length: 12; J: TRBJ2-7; V: TRBV30; DNA: TGTGCCTGGGGGACAGCAACCTACGAGCAGTACTTC; CDR3: CAWGTATYEQYF
D: NA; size: NA; length: 14; J: TRBJ1-1; V: TRBV27; DNA: TGTGCCAGCAGTTTACGTCGGGTAAAGACTGAAGCTTTCTTT; CDR3: CASSLRRVKTEAFF
D: NA; size: few; length: 15; J: TRBJ1-4; V: TRBV6-6; DNA: TGTGCCAGCACCTCAAGACAGTTACCTAATGAAAAACTGTTTTTT; CDR3: CASTSRQLPNEKLFF
D: NA; size: once; length: 13; J: TRBJ2-1; V: TRBV7-2; DNA: TGTGCCAGCAGTCGTCTCCGGTACGATGAGCAGTTCTTC; CDR3: CASSRLRYDEQFF
D: NA; size: NA; length: 12; J: TRBJ2-5; V: TRBV2; DNA: TGTGCCGCCTCATGGGGCGGAGAGACCCAGTACTTC; CDR3: CAASWGGETQYF
D: TRBD1; size: NA; length: 14; J: TRBJ1-5; V: TRBV7-9; DNA: TGTGCCAGCAGCACGGGACAGGAGAATCAGCCCCAGCATTTT; CDR3: CASSTGQENQPQHF
D: NA; size: once; length: 16; J: TRBJ2-5; V: TRBV25-1; DNA: TGTGCCAGCAGTGAATATCGCAATGGGGGGACGGAGACCCAGTACTTC; CDR3: CASSEYRNGGTETQYF
D: NA; size: NA; length: 15; J: TRBJ1-1; V: TRBV5-4; DNA: TGTGCCAGCAGCTTGGCCGGGACACCGAACACTGAAGCTTTCTTT; CDR3: CASSLAGTPNTEAFF
D: TRBD2; size: once; length: 15; J: TRBJ2-7; V: TRBV9; DNA: TGTGCCAGCAGCGTGACTAGCGGGGGGGCCTACGAGCAGTACTTC; CDR3: CASSVTSGGAYEQYF
D: NA; size: many; length: 15; J: TRBJ1-3; V: TRBV5-8; DNA: TGTGCCAGCAGCTTGGAGCCGGGCTCTGGAAACACCATATATTTT; CDR3: CASSLEPGSGNTIYF
D: TRBD2; size: few; length: 15; J: TRBJ2-7; V: TRBV5-4; DNA: TGTGCCAGCAGCCAAAGGACTAGCGGGAGCTACGAGCAGTACTTC; CDR3: CASSQRTSGSYEQYF
D: NA; size: NA; length: 12; J: TRBJ2-3; V: TRBV2; DNA: TGTGCCAGCAGTCCAGGTTCAGATACGCAGTATTTT; CDR3: CASSPGSDTQYF
D: NA; size: NA; length: 14; J: TRBJ2-1; V: TRBV5-1; DNA: TGCGCCAGCAGCTTGGGACAGCCCTACAATGAGCAGTTCTTC; CDR3: CASSLGQPYNEQFF
D: TRBD1; size: once; length: 16; J: TRBJ2-1; V: TRBV6-5; DNA: TGTGCCAGCAGTTACGACAGGGCCAGGAACTACAATGAGCAGTTCTTC; CDR3: CASSYDRARNYNEQFF
D: TRBD1; size: NA; length: 15; J: TRBJ2-3; V: TRBV29-1; DNA: TGCAGCGTATACACCGGACAGCCGGGGACAGGTACGCAGTATTTT; CDR3: CSVYTGQPGTGTQYF
D: TRBD2; size: NA; length: 14; J: TRBJ2-5; V: TRBV5-1; DNA: TGCGCCAGCGGAATAGCGGGGGGTCAAGAGACCCAGTACTTC; CDR3: CASGIAGGQETQYF
D: TRBD1; size: NA; length: 19; J: TRBJ2-1; V: TRBV7-9; DNA: TGTGCCAGCAGCTCCCCCGGACAGGGGGCACGGAGGGGGAGGAGGGAGCAGTTCTTC; CDR3: CASSSPGQGARRGRREQFF
D: NA; size: NA; length: 15; J: TRBJ1-5; V: TRBV6-5; DNA: TGTGCCAGCAGTTACTCGGCGGGGGCGTATCAGCCCCAGCATTTT; CDR3: CASSYSAGAYQPQHF
D: NA; size: few; length: 13; J: TRBJ1-2; V: TRBV6-1; DNA: TGTGCCAGCAGTGAAGCGGGGCAGTATGGCTACACCTTC; CDR3: CASSEAGQYGYTF
D: TRBD1; size: NA; length: 16; J: TRBJ1-1; V: TRBV7-8; DNA: TGTGCCAGCAGCTTACGGGACAGCTATATGAACACTGAAGCTTTCTTT; CDR3: CASSLRDSYMNTEAFF
D: TRBD1; size: once; length: 16; J: TRBJ2-2; V: TRBV19; DNA: TGTGCCACCACTTTCTACCAGACAGGGAGTGGCGGGGAGCTGTTTTTT; CDR3: CATTFYQTGSGGELFF
D: NA; size: NA; length: 15; J: TRBJ1-6; V: TRBV19; DNA: TGTGCCAGTAGTATAGTTGCGGACATCTTTTCACCCCTCCACTTT; CDR3: CASSIVADIFSPLHF
D: TRBD1; size: NA; length: 16; J: TRBJ2-5; V: TRBV7-8; DNA: TGTGCCAGCAGCTTAGGGGGGACAGGGCCCCCGGGAGCCCAGTACTTC; CDR3: CASSLGGTGPPGAQYF
D: NA; size: NA; length: 16; J: TRBJ1-4; V: TRBV6-5; DNA: TGTGCCAGCAGTTACTCCAATGGAGGGATTAATGAAAAACTGTTTTTT; CDR3: CASSYSNGGINEKLFF
D: NA; size: once; length: 14; J: TRBJ2-7; V: TRBV18; DNA: TGTGCCAGCTCACCAGGCAGCCAGGCCTACGAGCAGTACTTC; CDR3: CASSPGSQAYEQYF
D: NA; size: once; length: 13; J: TRBJ1-2; V: TRBV7-9; DNA: TGTGCCAGCAGCTTTGACAAGACCTATGGCTACACCTTC; CDR3: CASSFDKTYGYTF
D: TRBD2; size: NA; length: 18; J: TRBJ2-5; V: TRBV5-4; DNA: TGTGCCAGCAGCTTTGGACTTAGCGGGGGTGGTGGAGGAGAGACCCAGTACTTC; CDR3: CASSFGLSGGGGGETQYF
D: NA; size: NA; length: 15; J: TRBJ2-7; V: TRBV7-9; DNA: TGTGCCAGCAGCTTAGTGTCAGGGAGGATCGGCGAGCAGTACTTC; CDR3: CASSLVSGRIGEQYF
D: TRBD1; size: NA; length: 15; J: TRBJ1-3; V: TRBV7-2; DNA: TGTGCCAGCAGCCCCTGGGACAGGGGTGGAAACACCATATATTTT; CDR3: CASSPWDRGGNTIYF
D: NA; size: NA; length: 14; J: TRBJ1-1; V: TRBV7-2; DNA: TGTGCCAGCAGCTTAGCGTTGGCTGGCACTGAAGCTTTCTTT; CDR3: CASSLALAGTEAFF
D: NA; size: NA; length: 17; J: TRBJ2-6; V: TRBV5-6; DNA: TGTGCCAGCAGCTTGGACAGGGCTAGCTCTGGGGCCAACGTCCTGACTTTC; CDR3: CASSLDRASSGANVLTF
D: NA; size: NA; length: 15; J: TRBJ2-7; V: TRBV30; DNA: TGTGCCTGGAGTGTACAGTACCTCCGGTCCTACGAGCAGTACTTC; CDR3: CAWSVQYLRSYEQYF
D: NA; size: few; length: 15; J: TRBJ1-1; V: TRBV10-1; DNA: TGCGCCAGCAGTGAAAGAAGGCAGGGGAACACTGAAGCTTTCTTT; CDR3: CASSERRQGNTEAFF
D: TRBD2; size: once; length: 15; J: TRBJ2-7; V: TRBV4-2; DNA: TGTGCCAGCAGCCAAGCGCTAGCGGGGAGGGACGAGCAGTACTTC; CDR3: CASSQALAGRDEQYF
D: NA; size: NA; length: 14; J: TRBJ1-1; V: TRBV27; DNA: TGTGCCACAGCCCGAGGGCGGGCAGCTTCTGAAGCTTTCTTT; CDR3: CATARGRAASEAFF
D: TRBD1; size: NA; length: 14; J: TRBJ2-3; V: TRBV18; DNA: TGTGCCAGCTCACAGAACAGGGGGACAGATACGCAGTATTTT; CDR3: CASSQNRGTDTQYF
D: NA; size: NA; length: 15; J: TRBJ2-3; V: TRBV7-6; DNA: TGTGCCAGCAGCTTAAGGCAGGGGTTCACAGATACGCAGTATTTT; CDR3: CASSLRQGFTDTQYF
D: TRBD1; size: NA; length: 15; J: TRBJ1-2; V: TRBV7-9; DNA: TGTGCCAGCAGCCCTAGGGGACAGACCCACTATGGCTACACCTTC; CDR3: CASSPRGQTHYGYTF
D: TRBD1; size: NA; length: 14; J: TRBJ2-6; V: TRBV6-5; DNA: TGTGCCAGCAGCGACAGGGACGGGGCCAACGTCCTGACTTTC; CDR3: CASSDRDGANVLTF
D: TRBD1; size: NA; length: 15; J: TRBJ1-2; V: TRBV30; DNA: TGTGCCTGGAGTGTACCGCCAGGGGGAAACTATGGCTACACCTTC; CDR3: CAWSVPPGGNYGYTF
D: TRBD2; size: NA; length: 17; J: TRBJ2-3; V: TRBV5-4; DNA: TGTGCCAGCAGCTTGGGGGGCGGGACTAGCGGGGGAGATACGCAGTATTTT; CDR3: CASSLGGGTSGGDTQYF
D: NA; size: once; length: 13; J: TRBJ1-1; V: TRBV30; DNA: TGTGCCTGGAGTGTATCCATGAACACTGAAGCTTTCTTT; CDR3: CAWSVSMNTEAFF
D: NA; size: NA; length: 16; J: TRBJ1-4; V: TRBV21-1; DNA: TGTGCCAGCAGCAACCAAACGTCCCCAGGGAATGAAAAACTGTTTTTT; CDR3: CASSNQTSPGNEKLFF
D: NA; size: once; length: 13; J: TRBJ2-1; V: TRBV5-5; DNA: TGTGCCAGCAGCTTGAAGGTAACAGATGAGCAGTTCTTC; CDR3: CASSLKVTDEQFF
D: TRBD1; size: NA; length: 13; J: TRBJ1-1; V: TRBV6-5; DNA: TGTGCCAGCACACGGACAGGTTCTACTGAAGCTTTCTTT; CDR3: CASTRTGSTEAFF
D: TRBD1; size: NA; length: 14; J: TRBJ1-1; V: TRBV9; DNA: TGTGCCAGCAGCTCCCGGGACAGGGTTCTGGAAGCTTTCTTT; CDR3: CASSSRDRVLEAFF
D: NA; size: NA; length: 15; J: TRBJ2-5; V: TRBV9; DNA: TGTGCCAGCAGCCCTCGACAGAGTCCTCAAGAGACCCAGTACTTC; CDR3: CASSPRQSPQETQYF
D: NA; size: NA; length: 17; J: TRBJ2-6; V: TRBV5-1; DNA: TGCGCCAGCAGCTCCATCCAGGCCCCTTCTGGGGCCAACGTCCTGACTTTC; CDR3: CASSSIQAPSGANVLTF
D: TRBD2; size: once; length: 16; J: TRBJ2-1; V: TRBV7-9; DNA: TGTGCCAGCAGCCCGCCAGCGGGGGGGATGTACAATGAGCAGTTCTTC; CDR3: CASSPPAGGMYNEQFF
D: NA; size: NA; length: 14; J: TRBJ1-5; V: TRBV19; DNA: TGTGCCAGTAGCGTGAGGGATAGCAATCAGCCCCAGCATTTT; CDR3: CASSVRDSNQPQHF
D: TRBD1; size: few; length: 18; J: TRBJ1-4; V: TRBV4-1; DNA: TGCGCCAGCAGCCAGGACAGGGGAAGCCTTCCAACTAATGAAAAACTGTTTTTT; CDR3: CASSQDRGSLPTNEKLFF
D: NA; size: NA; length: 14; J: TRBJ1-4; V: TRBV7-8; DNA: TGTGCCAGCAGCTTTTTTCGGACTGATGAAAAACTGTTTTTT; CDR3: CASSFFRTDEKLFF